A selection of T cell receptor beta chains follows, all from one sample in a study of cytomegalovirus exposure and HLA in healthy donors. The assay was immunoSEQ multiplex PCR, and TCRdb's table has in-frame clones only and misses some. The table shows fewer than 200,000 clones, with roughly two thirds occurring only once. The sequencing input was PBMCs. Receptors originate from a young woman in good health and CMV-seropositive. Each CDR3 is given with its conserved first and last residue. A D gene is named only where the DNA matches it firmly. The listing skips clone size in some rows; elsewhere it reads once, few, many or a size class.

d_call | j_call | cdr3_length | v_call | clone_size | cdr3_nt | cdr3_aa
TRBD1 | TRBJ2-3 | 15 | TRBV9 | NA | TGTGCCAGCACCTCGGGACAGGGATTCTCAGATACGCAGTATTTT | CASTSGQGFSDTQYF
TRBD1 | TRBJ2-5 | 15 | TRBV13 | NA | TGTGCCAGCAGCCCCAGACAGGGGTACCAAGAGACCCAGTACTTC | CASSPRQGYQETQYF
TRBD1 | TRBJ1-5 | 14 | TRBV2 | NA | TGTGCCAGCAGCTACAGGGGCAGCAATCAGCCCCAGCATTTT | CASSYRGSNQPQHF
TRBD1 | TRBJ2-2 | 17 | TRBV5-5 | NA | TGTGCCAGCAGCTTGCCGCTGACAGGGGTGGACACCGGGGAGCTGTTTTTT | CASSLPLTGVDTGELFF
NA | TRBJ2-1 | 13 | TRBV27 | NA | TGTGCCAGCAGTTTTGGGCCGGGAAATGAGCAGTTCTTC | CASSFGPGNEQFF
NA | TRBJ1-2 | 13 | TRBV30 | NA | TGTGCCTGGAGTCCAGACAGGAGCTATGGCTACACCTTC | CAWSPDRSYGYTF
NA | TRBJ1-2 | 15 | TRBV9 | few | TGTGCCAGCAGCGTAGATCCCACAGGGTTGGATGGCTACACCTTC | CASSVDPTGLDGYTF
NA | TRBJ2-7 | 12 | TRBV10-3 | NA | TGTGCCATCAGATCAGGAACCTACGAGCAGTACTTC | CAIRSGTYEQYF
TRBD2 | TRBJ2-1 | 16 | TRBV6-5 | NA | TGTGCCAGCAGTTACTCGATGCTAGCGGGATACAATGAGCAGTTCTTC | CASSYSMLAGYNEQFF
NA | TRBJ1-6 | 14 | TRBV2 | NA | TGTGCCAGCAGAGTGACAGCCTATAATTCACCCCTCCACTTT | CASRVTAYNSPLHF
NA | TRBJ2-7 | 10 | TRBV23-1 | NA | TGCGCCAGCAGTCAACCAGGGTTGTACTTC | CASSQPGLYF
NA | TRBJ2-5 | 13 | TRBV6-1 | NA | TGTGCCAGCAGTGAAGGGGTGCGGAAGACCCAGTACTTC | CASSEGVRKTQYF
NA | TRBJ1-2 | 13 | TRBV6-1 | few | TGTGCCAGCAGTGCCCAACAGACCTATGGCTACACCTTC | CASSAQQTYGYTF
NA | TRBJ1-2 | 12 | TRBV19 | NA | TGTGCCAGTCAAGGGGACATTTATGGCTACACCTTC | CASQGDIYGYTF
TRBD2 | TRBJ2-3 | 18 | TRBV2 | NA | TGTGCCAGCAGCGTGTGGACTAGCGGGGGGGACGGGACAGATACGCAGTATTTT | CASSVWTSGGDGTDTQYF
NA | TRBJ1-2 | 10 | TRBV29-1 | NA | TGCAGCGTTGGCATAGAGGGCTACACCTTC | CSVGIEGYTF
TRBD2 | TRBJ2-7 | 15 | TRBV5-1 | NA | TGCGCCAGCAGCTTGGCGGCGGGAGGGCCCTACGAGCAGTACTTC | CASSLAAGGPYEQYF
NA | TRBJ1-3 | 15 | TRBV5-8 | NA | TGTGCCAGCAGCTTACAGTGGAACTCTGGAAACACCATATATTTT | CASSLQWNSGNTIYF
TRBD1 | TRBJ1-2 | 11 | TRBV7-4 | NA | TGTGCCAGCAGCTTAGACGGACAGGCCACCTTC | CASSLDGQATF
TRBD2 | TRBJ2-5 | 15 | TRBV11-3 | NA | TGTGCCAGCAGCTTAGAGGGGACTAGAACAGAGACCCAGTACTTC | CASSLEGTRTETQYF
NA | TRBJ1-1 | 14 | TRBV6-5 | NA | TGTGCCAGCAGTTACTCGACGTCCGGGAAGGAAGCTTTCTTT | CASSYSTSGKEAFF
TRBD2 | TRBJ2-1 | 12 | TRBV25-1 | few | TGTGCCAGCACCAGCGGGGGCGGTGAGCAGTTCTTC | CASTSGGGEQFF
NA | TRBJ2-3 | 17 | TRBV27 | NA | TGTGCCAGCAGTTCTGTTGGGGCAGGCCTACGGGCAGATACGCAGTATTTT | CASSSVGAGLRADTQYF
NA | TRBJ1-3 | 15 | TRBV19 | NA | TGTGCCAGTAGTATCCCGGGGTTCGCTGGAAACACCATATATTTT | CASSIPGFAGNTIYF
NA | TRBJ2-5 | 14 | TRBV5-1 | NA | TGCGCCAGCAGTATCGGGGAGACCCAAGAGACCCAGTACTTC | CASSIGETQETQYF
NA | TRBJ1-6 | 16 | TRBV6-6 | NA | TGTGCCAGCAGTTCGCTATTAGACAGACCCAATTCACCCCTCCACTTT | CASSSLLDRPNSPLHF
TRBD2 | TRBJ2-3 | 17 | TRBV5-1 | NA | TGCGCCAGCAGCCCCTTCCTAGGAGCGGGGGGTACAGATACGCAGTATTTT | CASSPFLGAGGTDTQYF
NA | TRBJ1-1 | 14 | TRBV5-1 | NA | TGCGCCAGCAGCTTGAGTCAGGGGAGCACTGAAGCTTTCTTT | CASSLSQGSTEAFF
NA | TRBJ1-4 | 19 | TRBV4-3 | NA | TGCGCCAGCAGCCAAGATCCCGCCGGCAGAGCGCGGGGAAATGAAAAACTGTTTTTT | CASSQDPAGRARGNEKLFF